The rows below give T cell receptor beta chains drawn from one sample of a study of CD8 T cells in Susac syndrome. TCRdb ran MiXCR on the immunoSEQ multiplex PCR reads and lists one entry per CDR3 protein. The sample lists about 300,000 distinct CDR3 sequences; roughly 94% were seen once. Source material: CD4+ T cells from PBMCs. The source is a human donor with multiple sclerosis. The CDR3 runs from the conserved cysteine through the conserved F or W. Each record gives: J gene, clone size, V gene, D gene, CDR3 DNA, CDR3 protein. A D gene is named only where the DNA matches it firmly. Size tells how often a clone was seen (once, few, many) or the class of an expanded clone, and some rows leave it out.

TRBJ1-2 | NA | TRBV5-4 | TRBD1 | TGTGCCAGCAGCCCACCTCAGACAGGGGTGGATGGCTACACCTTC | CASSPPQTGVDGYTF
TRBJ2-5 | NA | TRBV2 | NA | TGTGCCAGCAGTGACGGGGGCCCCCAAGAGACCCAGTACTTC | CASSDGGPQETQYF
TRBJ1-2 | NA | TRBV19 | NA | TGTGCCAGTAGTCCGCTTCGGGTCGAAGGCTACACCTTC | CASSPLRVEGYTF
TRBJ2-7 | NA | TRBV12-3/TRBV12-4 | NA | TGTGCCAGCCGAAGGGGACTTAATTACGAGCAGTACTTC | CASRRGLNYEQYF
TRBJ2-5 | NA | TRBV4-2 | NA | TGTGCCAGCAGCCAAGATCCTGGGGGGGGGCCCTGGGAGACCCAGTACTTC | CASSQDPGGGPWETQYF
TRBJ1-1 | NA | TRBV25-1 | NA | TGTGCCAGCAGTGGAACTCTGGGTTCGGGGGCGTCGGACACTGAAGCTTTCTTT | CASSGTLGSGASDTEAFF
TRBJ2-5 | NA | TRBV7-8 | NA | TGTGCCAGCAGCTTAGCGAAATTCAAGCAGGGGGAGACCCAGTACTTC | CASSLAKFKQGETQYF
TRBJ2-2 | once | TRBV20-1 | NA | TGCAGTGCCACCAATCTCCAGCGGGTGAACACCGGGGAGCTGTTTTTT | CSATNLQRVNTGELFF
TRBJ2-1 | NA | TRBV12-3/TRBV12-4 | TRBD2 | TGTGCCAGCAGTTTCTCCTTGAGCGGGAGGGTTGAGCAGTTCTTC | CASSFSLSGRVEQFF
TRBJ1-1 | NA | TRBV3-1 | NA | TGTGCCAGCAGCGCCCGGGACCTGAACACTGAAGCTTTCTTT | CASSARDLNTEAFF
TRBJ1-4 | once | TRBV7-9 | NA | TGTGCCAGCAGCTTACTGACAGACAATGAAAAACTGTTTTTT | CASSLLTDNEKLFF
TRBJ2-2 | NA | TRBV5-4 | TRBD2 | TGTGCCAGCAGCTCGGGACTAGCGGGACGTGGGTGGAACACCGGGGAGCTGTTTTTT | CASSSGLAGRGWNTGELFF
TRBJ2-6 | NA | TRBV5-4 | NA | TGTGCCAGCAGCCGTAAGGCCAGCCGTACCGCTGGGGCCAACGTCCTGACTTTC | CASSRKASRTAGANVLTF
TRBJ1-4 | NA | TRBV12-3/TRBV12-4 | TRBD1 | TGTGCCAGCAGTCCTGGAGACAGGGGAAATGAAAAACTGTTTTTT | CASSPGDRGNEKLFF
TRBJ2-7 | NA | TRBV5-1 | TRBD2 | TGCGCCAGCAGTCAATACAGTGGCCTAGCGGGAGAATACGAGCAGTACTTC | CASSQYSGLAGEYEQYF
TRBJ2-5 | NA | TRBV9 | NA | TGTGCCAGCAGCGCTCAAGGCGGGGCAGAGACCCAGTACTTC | CASSAQGGAETQYF
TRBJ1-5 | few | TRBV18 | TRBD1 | TGTGCCAGCTCGCGGGACAGCAGCAATCAGCCCCAGCATTTT | CASSRDSSNQPQHF